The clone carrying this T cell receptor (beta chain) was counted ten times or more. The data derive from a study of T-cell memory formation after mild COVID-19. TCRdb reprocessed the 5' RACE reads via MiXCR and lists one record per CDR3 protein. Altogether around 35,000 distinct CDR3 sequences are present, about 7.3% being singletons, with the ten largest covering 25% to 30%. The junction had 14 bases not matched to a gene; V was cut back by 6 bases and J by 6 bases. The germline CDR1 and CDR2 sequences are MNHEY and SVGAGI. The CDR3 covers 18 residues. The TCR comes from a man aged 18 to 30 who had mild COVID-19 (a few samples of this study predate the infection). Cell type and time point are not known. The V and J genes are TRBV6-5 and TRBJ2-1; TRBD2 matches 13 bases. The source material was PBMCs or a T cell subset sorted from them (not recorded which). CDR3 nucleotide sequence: TGTGCCAGCAGCCTAACCGGGACTAGCGGGATATCGGGCAATGAGCAGTTCTTC. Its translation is CASSLTGTSGISGNEQFF.